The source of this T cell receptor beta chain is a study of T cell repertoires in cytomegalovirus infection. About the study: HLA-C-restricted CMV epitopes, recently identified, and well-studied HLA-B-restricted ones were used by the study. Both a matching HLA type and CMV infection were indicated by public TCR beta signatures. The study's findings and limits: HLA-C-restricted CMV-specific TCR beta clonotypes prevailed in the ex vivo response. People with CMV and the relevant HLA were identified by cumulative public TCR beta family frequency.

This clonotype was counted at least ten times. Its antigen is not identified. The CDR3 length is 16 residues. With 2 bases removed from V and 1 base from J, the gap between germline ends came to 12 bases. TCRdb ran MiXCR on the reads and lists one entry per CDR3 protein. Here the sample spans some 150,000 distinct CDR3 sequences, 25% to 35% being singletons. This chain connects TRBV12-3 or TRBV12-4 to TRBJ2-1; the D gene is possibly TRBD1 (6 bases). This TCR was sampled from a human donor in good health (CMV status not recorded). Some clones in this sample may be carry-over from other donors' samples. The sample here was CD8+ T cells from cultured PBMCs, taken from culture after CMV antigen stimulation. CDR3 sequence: CASSLLGALSYNEQFF. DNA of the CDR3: TGTGCCAGCAGTTTACTGGGGGCTCTTTCCTACAATGAGCAGTTCTTC.